Sequencing of this T cell receptor beta chain was carried out in a study of human T cells and chemical hapten exposure. Study results and caveats: All donors were alopecia patients, so their immunity may differ from that of healthy people. Expanded TCRs formed significantly more large CDR3 similarity clusters than controls. With regard to DPC sensitization, TCRs above 1 in 1000 frequency did not change.

As to time point: pre-sensitization, week 0. Noted treatment: therapeutic diphenylcyclopropenone sensitization with weekly scalp DPC. V lost 7 bases and J lost 2, with 19 bases in between. The CDR3 covers 16 residues. This clonotype was observed many times. Antigen unknown. TCRdb ran MiXCR on the RACE reads and lists one entry per CDR3 protein. The sample records 100,000 to 150,000 distinct CDR3 sequences, roughly 14% being singletons. The rearrangement links TRBV12-3 or TRBV12-4 to TRBJ2-3; tentative D call: TRBD2 (5 bases). The material was whole blood, obtained in connection with sensitization to the hapten diphenylcyclopropenone (DPC). The TCR was taken from a woman between 18 and 29 years old with alopecia areata. Some clones in this sample may be carry-over from other donors' samples. The DNA of the CDR3 is TGTGCCAGCAACCCCGGAGGTGGAGGAATCACAGATACGCAGTATTTT. Translated, it gives CASNPGGGGITDTQYF.